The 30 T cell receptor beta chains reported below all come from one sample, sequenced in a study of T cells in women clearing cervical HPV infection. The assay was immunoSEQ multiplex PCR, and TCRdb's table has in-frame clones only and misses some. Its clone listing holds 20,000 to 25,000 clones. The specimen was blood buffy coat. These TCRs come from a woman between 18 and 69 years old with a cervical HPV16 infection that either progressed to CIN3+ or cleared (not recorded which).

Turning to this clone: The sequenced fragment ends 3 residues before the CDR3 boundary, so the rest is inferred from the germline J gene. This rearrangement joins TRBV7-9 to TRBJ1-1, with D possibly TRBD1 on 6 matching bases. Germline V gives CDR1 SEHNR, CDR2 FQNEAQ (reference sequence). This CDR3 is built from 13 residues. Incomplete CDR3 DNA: TGTGCCAGCAGCTTTGCGAAGGACAGCCTA. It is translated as CASSFAKDSL. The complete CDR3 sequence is CASSFAKDSLAFF.

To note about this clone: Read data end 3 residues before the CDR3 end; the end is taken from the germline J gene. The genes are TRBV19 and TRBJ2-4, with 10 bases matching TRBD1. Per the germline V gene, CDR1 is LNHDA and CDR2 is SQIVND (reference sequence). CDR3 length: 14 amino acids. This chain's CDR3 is CASRRGQGGYGQYF. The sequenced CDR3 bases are TGTGCCAGTAGACGAGGACAGGGGGGGTATGGT. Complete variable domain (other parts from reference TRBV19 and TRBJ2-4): DGGITQSPKYLFRKEGQNVTLSCEQNLNHDAMYWYRQDPGQGLRLIYYSQIVNDFQKGDIAEGYSVSREKKESFPLTVTSAQKNPTAFYLCASRRGQGGYGQYFGAGTRLSVL.

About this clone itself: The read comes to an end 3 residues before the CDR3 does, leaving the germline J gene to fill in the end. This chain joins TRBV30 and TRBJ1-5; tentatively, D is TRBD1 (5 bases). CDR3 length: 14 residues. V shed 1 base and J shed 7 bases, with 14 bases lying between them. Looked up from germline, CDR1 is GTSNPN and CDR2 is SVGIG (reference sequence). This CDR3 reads CAWSGALGGQPQHF. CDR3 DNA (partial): TGTGCCTGGAGTGGGGCGCTCGGGGGACAGCCC.

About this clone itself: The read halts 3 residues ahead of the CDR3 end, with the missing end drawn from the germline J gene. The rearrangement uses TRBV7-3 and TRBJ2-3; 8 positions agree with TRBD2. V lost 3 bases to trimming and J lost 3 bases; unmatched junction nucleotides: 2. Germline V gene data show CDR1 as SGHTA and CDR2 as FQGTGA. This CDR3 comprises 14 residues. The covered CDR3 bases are TGTGCCAGCAGCTTTGGCGGGGGGACAGATACG. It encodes CASSFGGGTDT. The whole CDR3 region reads CASSFGGGTDTQYF. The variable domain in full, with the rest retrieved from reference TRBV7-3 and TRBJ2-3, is GAGVSQTPSNKVTEKGKYVELRCDPISGHTALYWYRQSLGQGPEFLIYFQGTGAADDSGLPNDRFFAVRPEGSVSTLKIQRTERGDSAVYLCASSFGGGTDTQYFGPGTRLTVL.

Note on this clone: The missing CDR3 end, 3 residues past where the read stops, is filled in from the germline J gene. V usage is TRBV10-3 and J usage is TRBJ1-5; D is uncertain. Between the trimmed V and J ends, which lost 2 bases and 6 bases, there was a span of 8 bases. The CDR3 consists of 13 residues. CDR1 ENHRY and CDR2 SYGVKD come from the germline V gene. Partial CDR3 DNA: TGTGCCATCAGTGAGGATCAGGCTCAGCCC. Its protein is CAISEDQAQP. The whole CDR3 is CAISEDQAQPQHF.

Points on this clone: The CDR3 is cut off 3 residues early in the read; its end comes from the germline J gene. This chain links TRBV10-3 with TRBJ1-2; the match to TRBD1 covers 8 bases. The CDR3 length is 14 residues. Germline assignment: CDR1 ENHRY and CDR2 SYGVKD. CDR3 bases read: TGTGCCATCAGCGGGACAGGCAAGGATGGGGGC. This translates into CAISGTGKDGG. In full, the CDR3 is CAISGTGKDGGYTF.

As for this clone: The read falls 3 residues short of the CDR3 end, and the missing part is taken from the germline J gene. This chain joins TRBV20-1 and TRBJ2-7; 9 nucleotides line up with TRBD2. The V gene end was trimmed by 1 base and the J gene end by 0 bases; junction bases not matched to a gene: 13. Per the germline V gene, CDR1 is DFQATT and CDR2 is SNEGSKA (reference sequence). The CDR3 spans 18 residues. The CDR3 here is CSARGGVGLAGSSYEQYF. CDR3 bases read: TGCAGTGCTAGAGGAGGGGTGGGGCTAGCGGGGTCCTCCTACGAG.

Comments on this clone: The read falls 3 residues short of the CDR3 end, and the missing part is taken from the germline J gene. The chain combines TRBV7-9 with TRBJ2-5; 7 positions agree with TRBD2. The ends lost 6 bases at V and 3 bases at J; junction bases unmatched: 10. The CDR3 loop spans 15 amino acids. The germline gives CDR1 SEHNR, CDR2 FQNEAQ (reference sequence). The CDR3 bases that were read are TGTGCCAGCAGTTGGGCCCCAGGGAGGGAAGAGACC. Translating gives CASSWAPGREET. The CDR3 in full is CASSWAPGREETQYF.

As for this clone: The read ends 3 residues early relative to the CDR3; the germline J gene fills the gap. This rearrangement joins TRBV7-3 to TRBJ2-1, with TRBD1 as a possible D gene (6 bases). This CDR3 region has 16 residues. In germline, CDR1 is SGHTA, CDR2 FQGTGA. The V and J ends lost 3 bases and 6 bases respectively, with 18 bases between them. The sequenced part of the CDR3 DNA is TGTGCCAGCAGCTTCTCCGACAGGTTTACAATCAATGAG. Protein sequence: CASSFSDRFTINE. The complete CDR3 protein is CASSFSDRFTINEQFF. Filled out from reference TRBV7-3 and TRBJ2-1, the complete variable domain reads GAGVSQTPSNKVTEKGKYVELRCDPISGHTALYWYRQSLGQGPEFLIYFQGTGAADDSGLPNDRFFAVRPEGSVSTLKIQRTERGDSAVYLCASSFSDRFTINEQFFGPGTRLTVL.

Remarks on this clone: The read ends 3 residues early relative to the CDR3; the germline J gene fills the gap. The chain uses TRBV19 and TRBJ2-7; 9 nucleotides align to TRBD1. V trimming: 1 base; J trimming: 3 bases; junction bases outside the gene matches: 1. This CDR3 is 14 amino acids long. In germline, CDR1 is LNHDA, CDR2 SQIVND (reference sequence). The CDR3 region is CASSIVDRGYEQYF. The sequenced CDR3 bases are TGTGCCAGTAGTATAGTGGACAGGGGCTACGAG.

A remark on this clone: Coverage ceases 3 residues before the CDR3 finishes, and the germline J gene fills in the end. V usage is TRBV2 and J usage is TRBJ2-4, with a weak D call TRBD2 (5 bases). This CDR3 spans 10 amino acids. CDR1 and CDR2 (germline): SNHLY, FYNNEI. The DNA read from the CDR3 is TGTGCCAGCTACGACTATGGT. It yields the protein CASYDYG. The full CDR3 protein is CASYDYGQYF.

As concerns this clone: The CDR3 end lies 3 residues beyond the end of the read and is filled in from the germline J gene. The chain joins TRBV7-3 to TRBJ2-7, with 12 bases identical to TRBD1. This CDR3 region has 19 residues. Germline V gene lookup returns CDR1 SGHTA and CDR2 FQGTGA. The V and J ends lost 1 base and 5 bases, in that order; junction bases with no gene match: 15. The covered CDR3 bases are TGTGCCAGCAGCTTAAGGGACAGGGGGCTTGGGGCCCTCTCTGACGAG. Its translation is CASSLRDRGLGALSDE. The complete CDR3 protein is CASSLRDRGLGALSDEQYF.

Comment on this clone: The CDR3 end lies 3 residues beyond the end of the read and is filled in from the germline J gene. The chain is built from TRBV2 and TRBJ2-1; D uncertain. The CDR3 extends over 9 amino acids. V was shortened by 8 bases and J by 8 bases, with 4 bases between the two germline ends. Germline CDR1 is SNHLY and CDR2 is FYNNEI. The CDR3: CASLDEQFF. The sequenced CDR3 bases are TGTGCCAGCTTAGATGAG.

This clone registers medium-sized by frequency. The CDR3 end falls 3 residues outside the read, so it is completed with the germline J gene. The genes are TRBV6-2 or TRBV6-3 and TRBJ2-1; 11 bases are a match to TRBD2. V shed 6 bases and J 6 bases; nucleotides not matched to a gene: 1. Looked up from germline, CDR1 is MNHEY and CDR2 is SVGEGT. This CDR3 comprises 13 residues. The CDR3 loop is CASSLAGGNEQFF. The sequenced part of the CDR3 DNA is TGTGCCAGCAGCCTAGCGGGAGGCAATGAG.

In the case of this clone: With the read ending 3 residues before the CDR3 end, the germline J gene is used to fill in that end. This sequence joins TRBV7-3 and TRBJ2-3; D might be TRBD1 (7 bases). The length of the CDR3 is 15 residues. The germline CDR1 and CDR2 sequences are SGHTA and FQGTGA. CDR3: CASSLNAGQYGTQYF. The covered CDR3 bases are TGTGCCAGCAGCTTAAATGCGGGACAGTACGGGACG.

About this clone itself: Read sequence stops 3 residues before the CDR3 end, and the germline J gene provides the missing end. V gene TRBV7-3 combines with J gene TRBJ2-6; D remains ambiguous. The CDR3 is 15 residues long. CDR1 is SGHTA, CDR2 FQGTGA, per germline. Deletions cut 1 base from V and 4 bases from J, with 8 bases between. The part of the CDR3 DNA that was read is TGTGCCAGCAGCTTAAGGGCTGGGGGGGCCAACGTC. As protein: CASSLRAGGANV. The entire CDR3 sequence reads CASSLRAGGANVLTF.

The CDR3 here is CASHRDRVFFSYEQYF. The part of the CDR3 DNA that was read is TGTGCCAGCCACCGGGACAGGGTTTTTTTTTCCTACGAG. The rearrangement uses TRBV28 and TRBJ2-7; 9 bases line up with TRBD1. The missing CDR3 end, 3 residues past where the read stops, is filled in from the germline J gene. V gave up 8 bases and J gave up 1 base; unmatched junction bases: 12. This CDR3 is built from 16 residues. Looked up from germline, CDR1 is MDHEN and CDR2 is SYDVKM. Using reference TRBV28 and TRBJ2-7 for the parts outside the CDR3, the full variable domain is DVKVTQSSRYLVKRTGEKVFLECVQDMDHENMFWYRQDPGLGLRLIYFSYDVKMKEKGDIPEGYSVSREKKERFSLILESASTNQTSMYLCASHRDRVFFSYEQYFGPGTRLTVT.

CDR3 residues: CASSPQGGGGGNEQFF. The sequenced CDR3 bases are TGTGCCAGCAGCCCACAAGGCGGAGGGGGGGGCAATGAG. The chain carries TRBV6-4 and TRBJ2-1; TRBD2 might be the D (7 bases). The sequence runs out 3 residues before the end of the CDR3; the remainder is reconstructed from the germline J gene. Trimming pared 6 bases from V and 6 bases from J, leaving 21 bases between. The CDR3 extends over 16 amino acids. The V gene's germline CDR1 is MRHNA and CDR2 SNTAGT.

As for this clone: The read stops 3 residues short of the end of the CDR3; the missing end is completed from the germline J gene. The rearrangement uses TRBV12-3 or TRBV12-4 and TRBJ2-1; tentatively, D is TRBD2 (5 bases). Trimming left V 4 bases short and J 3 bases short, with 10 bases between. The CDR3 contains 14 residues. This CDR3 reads CASSSSGDYNEQFF. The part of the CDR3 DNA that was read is TGTGCCAGCAGTTCGAGCGGAGACTACAATGAG.

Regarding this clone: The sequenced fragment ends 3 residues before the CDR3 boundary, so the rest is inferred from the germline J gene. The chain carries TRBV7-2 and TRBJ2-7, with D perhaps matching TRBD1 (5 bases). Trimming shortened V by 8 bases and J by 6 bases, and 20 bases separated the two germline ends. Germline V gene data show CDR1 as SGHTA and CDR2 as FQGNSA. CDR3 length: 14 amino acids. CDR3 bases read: TGTGCCAGCCGCCCATCAGGGTATGTTGGCGAG. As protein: CASRPSGYVGE. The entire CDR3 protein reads CASRPSGYVGEQYF.

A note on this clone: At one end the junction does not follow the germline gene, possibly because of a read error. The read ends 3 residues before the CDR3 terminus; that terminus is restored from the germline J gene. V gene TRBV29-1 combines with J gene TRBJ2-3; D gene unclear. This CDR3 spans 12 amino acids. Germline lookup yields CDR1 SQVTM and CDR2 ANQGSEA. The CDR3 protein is CSIEPSTDTQYF. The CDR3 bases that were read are TGCAGCATTGAGCCTAGTACAGATACG.

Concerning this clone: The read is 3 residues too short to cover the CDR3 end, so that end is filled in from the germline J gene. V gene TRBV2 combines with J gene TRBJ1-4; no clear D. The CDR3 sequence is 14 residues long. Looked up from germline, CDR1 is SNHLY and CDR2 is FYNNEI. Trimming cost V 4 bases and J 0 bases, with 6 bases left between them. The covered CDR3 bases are TGTGCCAGCAGTGTTTTAGCAACTAATGAAAAA. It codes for CASSVLATNEK. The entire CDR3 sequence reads CASSVLATNEKLFF.

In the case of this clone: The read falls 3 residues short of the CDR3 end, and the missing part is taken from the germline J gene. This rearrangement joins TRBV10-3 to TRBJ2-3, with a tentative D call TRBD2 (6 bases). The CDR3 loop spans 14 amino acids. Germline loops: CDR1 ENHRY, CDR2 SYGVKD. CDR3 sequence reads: CAISERGLQETQYF. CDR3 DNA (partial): TGTGCCATCAGTGAGAGGGGACTCCAAGAGACG.

The part of the CDR3 DNA that was read is TGTGCCAGTAGTATAGATAGCGGGAGTAACACAGATACG. Protein: CASSIDSGSNTDT. The full CDR3 sequence reads CASSIDSGSNTDTQYF. The chain recombines TRBV19 with TRBJ2-3; TRBD2 matches at 9 bases. The CDR3 end falls 3 residues outside the read, so it is completed with the germline J gene. CDR1 and CDR2 (germline): LNHDA, SQIVND (reference sequence). There are 16 residues in the CDR3. V was pared by 0 bases and J by 2 bases, with 3 bases of the junction left unmatched.

CDR3 bases read: TGTGCCAGCAGCGAAGCAGGGCAAGAGACG. It yields the protein CASSEAGQET. The complete CDR3 reads CASSEAGQETQYF. The gene calls are TRBV11-1 and TRBJ2-3; D might be TRBD1 (5 bases). The CDR3 extends 3 residues past the end of the read, so its final part is completed from the germline J gene. Germline V gene lookup returns CDR1 SGHAT and CDR2 FQDESV (reference sequence). This CDR3 spans 13 amino acids.

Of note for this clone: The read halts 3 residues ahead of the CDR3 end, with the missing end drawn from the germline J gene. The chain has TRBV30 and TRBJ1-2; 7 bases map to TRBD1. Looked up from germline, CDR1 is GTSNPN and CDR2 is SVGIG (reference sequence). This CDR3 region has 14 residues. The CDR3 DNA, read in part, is TGTGCCTGGAGTGTAAATGCAGGGGGTGTCGGC. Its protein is CAWSVNAGGVG. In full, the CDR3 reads CAWSVNAGGVGYTF.

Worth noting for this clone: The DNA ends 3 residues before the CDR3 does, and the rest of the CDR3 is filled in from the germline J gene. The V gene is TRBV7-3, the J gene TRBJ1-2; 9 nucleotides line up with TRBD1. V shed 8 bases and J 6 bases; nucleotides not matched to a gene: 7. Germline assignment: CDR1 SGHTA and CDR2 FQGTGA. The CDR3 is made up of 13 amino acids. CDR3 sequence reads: CASARQGGDGYTF. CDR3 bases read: TGTGCCAGCGCTCGACAGGGGGGTGATGGC.

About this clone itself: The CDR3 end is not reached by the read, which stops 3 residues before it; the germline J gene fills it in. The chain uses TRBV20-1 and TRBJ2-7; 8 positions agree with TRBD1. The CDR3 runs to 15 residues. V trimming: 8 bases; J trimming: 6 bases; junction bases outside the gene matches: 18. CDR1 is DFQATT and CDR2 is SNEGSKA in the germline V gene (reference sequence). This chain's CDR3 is CSTTPTPGQGLEQYF. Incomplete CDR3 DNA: TGCAGTACTACACCGACTCCCGGACAGGGTCTCGAG.

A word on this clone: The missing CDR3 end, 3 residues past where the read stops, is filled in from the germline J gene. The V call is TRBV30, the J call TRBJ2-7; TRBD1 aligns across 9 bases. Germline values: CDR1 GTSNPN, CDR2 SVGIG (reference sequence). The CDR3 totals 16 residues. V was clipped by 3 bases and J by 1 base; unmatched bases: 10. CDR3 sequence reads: CAWSPMLGQGSYEQYF. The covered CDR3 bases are TGTGCCTGGAGCCCCATGTTGGGACAGGGATCCTACGAG.

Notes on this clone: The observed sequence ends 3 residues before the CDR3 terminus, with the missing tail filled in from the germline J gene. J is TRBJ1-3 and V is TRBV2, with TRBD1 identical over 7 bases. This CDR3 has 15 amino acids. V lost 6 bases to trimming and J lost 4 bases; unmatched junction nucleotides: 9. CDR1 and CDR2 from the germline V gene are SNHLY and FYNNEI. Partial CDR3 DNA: TGTGCCAGCAGAGAAATCGGGACAGTAGGAAACACC. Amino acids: CASREIGTVGNT. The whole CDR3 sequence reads CASREIGTVGNTIYF.